This T cell receptor (beta chain) was retrieved from a study of blood T cell repertoires in COVID-19. Generated by immunoSEQ multiplex PCR, the TCRdb table keeps only in-frame clones and is missing some. The sample shows approximately 200,000 clones, 90% of them seen only once. This TCR was sampled from a man aged 25-45 years who had recovered from COVID-19. The sequencing sample was made of PBMCs or T cells enriched from blood (not recorded which).

For the CDR3, the DNA is TGTGCCAGCAGTTACTCGTTGGGAGCGAACACCGGGGAGCTGTTTTTT. Residues: CASSYSLGANTGELFF. The chain employs TRBV6-5 and TRBJ2-2, with D tentatively TRBD2 (5 bases). Germline V gene data show CDR1 as MNHEY and CDR2 as SVGAGI. Trimming removed 0 bases from V and 0 bases from J, with 8 bases in between. The CDR3 covers 16 residues.